This is a list of T cell receptor beta chains from one sample in a study of cytomegalovirus exposure and HLA in healthy donors. Generated by immunoSEQ multiplex PCR, the TCRdb table keeps only in-frame clones and is missing some. The table lists around 160,000 clones, roughly 83% of them singletons. Sequencing was performed on PBMCs. Receptor source: a man aged 30-40 years in good health and CMV-seropositive. Each CDR3 is given with its conserved first and last residue.

v_gene,j_gene,CDR3aa
TRBV6-6,TRBJ1-2,CASRMGQTSNYGYTF
TRBV7-8,TRBJ2-1,CASSLGTGGPLDEQFF
TRBV7-9,TRBJ2-1,CASSPTEGHSYNEQFF
TRBV30,TRBJ1-5,CAWSVRRGRHQPQHF
TRBV9,TRBJ2-5,CASSVVGAKTQYF
TRBV5-1,TRBJ2-7,CASSYDGYEQYF
TRBV27,TRBJ2-4,CATRQGTDIQYF
TRBV5-4,TRBJ2-5,CASSNTGTGKETQYF
TRBV9,TRBJ1-4,CASSVDRGAGEKLFF
TRBV7-7,TRBJ2-3,CASSMWSAGTDTQYF
TRBV27,TRBJ2-7,CASSLILSGGTYEQYF
TRBV28,TRBJ1-5,CASSVPYSSNQPQHF
TRBV7-2,TRBJ2-1,CASSLDWAGENEQFF
TRBV19,TRBJ1-1,CASSQTGQGYTEAFF
TRBV28,TRBJ2-2,CASSFPSQLNTGELFF
TRBV5-1,TRBJ2-3,CASSLVFGELSDTQYF
TRBV29-1,TRBJ1-1,CSVVGAEAFF
TRBV6-6,TRBJ1-2,CASSYATGGDYGYTF
TRBV29-1,TRBJ1-4,CSAAQGENEKLFF
TRBV5-1,TRBJ2-1,CASSLATGAQTNEQFF
TRBV11-2,TRBJ1-2,CASSPHYPGQRYANYGYTF
TRBV19,TRBJ1-5,CASSTRQEQPQHF
TRBV5-4,TRBJ1-2,CASSLQGDAYGYTF
TRBV28,TRBJ2-5,CASSVPGLEETQYF
TRBV2,TRBJ1-2,CASSEEPGRILDGYTF
TRBV6-1,TRBJ1-2,CASRSRDRGFGYTF
TRBV19,TRBJ2-2,CATNSGRAASGELFF
TRBV6-1,TRBJ2-7,CASSASTAGAYEQYF
TRBV15,TRBJ1-5,CATSRRLGGPGGNQPQHF
TRBV27,TRBJ2-6,CASRRGLAGGSGANVLTF
TRBV28,TRBJ2-1,CASSFSRLEQFF
TRBV29-1,TRBJ2-7,CSVGTGGTYEQYF
TRBV6-5,TRBJ1-4,CASSYSTGYNEKLFF
TRBV30,TRBJ2-7,CAWKWDSSYEQYF
TRBV2,TRBJ2-1,CASNRGSSYNEQFF
TRBV2,TRBJ2-5,CASSGRGETQYF
TRBV4-1,TRBJ1-3,CASSQDRDSGNTIYF
TRBV11-2,TRBJ1-5,CASSLDRGGNQPQHF
TRBV18,TRBJ2-5,CASSPLDRGLQETQYF
TRBV6-5,TRBJ1-3,CASSYHGPGNTIYF
TRBV7-9,TRBJ2-2,CASSGDRARLNTGELFF
TRBV20-1,TRBJ2-3,CSPGHTDTQYF
TRBV6-5,TRBJ2-7,CASSPSRQGAEQYF